A selection of T cell receptor beta chains follows, all from one sample in a study. One entry per CDR3 protein results from TCRdb running MiXCR on the 5' RACE reads. The table records roughly 9,900 distinct CDR3 sequences, roughly 34% of them present only once. The material sequenced was Tregs sorted from blood. These receptors were obtained from a female donor with breast cancer. Each CDR3 is given with its conserved first and last residue. D genes are given only for firm matches. Not all rows give a size; the values are once, few, many and, for expanded clones, a class.

>TRBJ1-5|-|-|TRBV15
TGTGCCACCAGCAGAAGGCTGGGCAATCAGCCCCAGCATTTT
CATSRRLGNQPQHF
>TRBJ2-5|TRBD2|-|TRBV4-2
TGTGCCAGCAGCCAAGAAGGGACTAACCGCCAAGAGACCCAGTACTTC
CASSQEGTNRQETQYF
>TRBJ2-2|TRBD1|-|TRBV5-6
TGTGCCAGCAGAAGACAGGGGGTTGGGACCGGGGAGCTGTTTTTT
CASRRQGVGTGELFF
>TRBJ1-1|-|-|TRBV30
TGTGCCGGGAACGGACTTTCTGAAGCTTTCTTT
CAGNGLSEAFF
>TRBJ2-7|-|-|TRBV27
TGTGCCAGCAGTTCGTCGACAGGACCGTACGAGCAGTACTTC
CASSSSTGPYEQYF
>TRBJ1-5|-|-|TRBV20-1
TGCAGTGCTCCCATCAGCGGGAGAGTGGGTACGCAGCATTTT
CSAPISGRVGTQHF
>TRBJ1-1|-|-|TRBV19
TGTGCCAGTAGTCCGGGAGGTGTGACTGAAGCTTTCTTT
CASSPGGVTEAFF
>TRBJ2-3|TRBD2|few|TRBV5-1
TGCGCCAGCAGCTTGTCTAGCGGGAGAGGAGATACGCAGTATTTT
CASSLSSGRGDTQYF
>TRBJ2-3|TRBD2|-|TRBV20-1
TGCAGTGCTCCCGGCCTAGCGGGGGACACAGATACGCAGTATTTT
CSAPGLAGDTDTQYF
>TRBJ2-1|-|few|TRBV20-1
TGCAGTGCTAGAGATCCGCGGGGGCCCGGTGCGGGCGATGAGCAGTTCTTC
CSARDPRGPGAGDEQFF
>TRBJ2-1|-|once|TRBV12-5
TGTGCTAGTGGTTTAAAGACCGGGAATAGGTACAATGAGCAGTTCTTC
CASGLKTGNRYNEQFF
>TRBJ2-2|-|-|TRBV6-1
TGTGCCAGCAGTAGACGACCGAACACCGGGGAGCTGTTTTTT
CASSRRPNTGELFF
>TRBJ2-7|-|-|TRBV20-1
TGCAGTGCTAGAGATGTGGGACTGACACCCTACGAGCAGTACTTC
CSARDVGLTPYEQYF
>TRBJ2-2|-|-|TRBV20-1
TGCAGCCCCGGGACAATGAACACCGGGGAGCTGTTTTTT
CSPGTMNTGELFF
>TRBJ2-7|-|medium-sized|TRBV10-3
TGTGCCATCAGTGATAGGACCTACGAGCAGTACTTC
CAISDRTYEQYF
>TRBJ2-1|TRBD2|-|TRBV20-1
TGCAGTGCTAGAGATCCTGGTAGCGGGAGAACCTTTGAGCAGTTCTTC
CSARDPGSGRTFEQFF
>TRBJ2-3|-|-|TRBV7-9
TGTGCCAGCAGCTTATCTAGCAGGACCACAGATACGCAGTATTTT
CASSLSSRTTDTQYF
>TRBJ2-5|-|-|TRBV20-1
TGCAGTGCATTGACAGGAACCGAAGGGACCCAGTACTTC
CSALTGTEGTQYF
>TRBJ1-1|TRBD1|medium-sized|TRBV29-1
TGCAGCGTCCGCCGGAGACAGGGGACCATGAACACTGAAGCTTTCTTT
CSVRRRQGTMNTEAFF
>TRBJ1-2|-|few|TRBV5-4
TGTGCCAGCAGCTTGGGCCAGGGCTCTAACTATGGCTACACCTTC
CASSLGQGSNYGYTF
>TRBJ1-6|TRBD1|once|TRBV3-1
TGTGCCAGCAGCCGGACAGGGTCTGAATCACCCCTCCACTTT
CASSRTGSESPLHF
>TRBJ2-5|TRBD1|few|TRBV30
TGTGCCTGGACCCTAAACAGGGGGCGCGTGACCCAGTACTTC
CAWTLNRGRVTQYF
>TRBJ1-3|-|-|TRBV20-1
TGCGGGATATTTGTTGGAAACACCATATATTTT
CGIFVGNTIYF
>TRBJ2-3|TRBD1|-|TRBV5-1
TGCGCCAGCAGCTTGGAGGGGGCGCCCACAGATACGCAGTATTTT
CASSLEGAPTDTQYF
>TRBJ2-5|TRBD2|-|TRBV5-6
TGTGCCAGCAGCTTGGGGCCGGGCGGGAGAGGTTTAGAGACCCAGTACTTC
CASSLGPGGRGLETQYF
>TRBJ2-1|-|few|TRBV27
TGTGCCAGCAGTCAGAACGGACTTTACAATGAGCAGTTCTTC
CASSQNGLYNEQFF
>TRBJ1-2|-|-|TRBV5-4
TGTGCCAGCAGCCTTGGTGCAGGGCCATCGGGGGGCTACACCTTC
CASSLGAGPSGGYTF
>TRBJ1-4|-|few|TRBV20-1
TGCAGTGCTAGGAGAGGAGCGACTGAAAAACTGTTTTTT
CSARRGATEKLFF
>TRBJ2-7|-|few|TRBV21-1
TGTGCCCTCGCCGGGGTTTGCGAGCAGTACTTC
CALAGVCEQYF
>TRBJ2-2|TRBD2|few|TRBV18
TGTGCCAGCTCACCAGCAGCGGGAGGGACCGGGGAGCTGTTTTTT
CASSPAAGGTGELFF
>TRBJ1-3|TRBD1|few|TRBV20-1
TGCAGTGCCTCTCGGGACAGCTCTGGAAACACCATATATTTT
CSASRDSSGNTIYF
>TRBJ2-1|TRBD2|-|TRBV29-1
TGCAGCGTTGGGCTTCTAGCGGGAGTCAATGAGCAGTTCTTC
CSVGLLAGVNEQFF
>TRBJ2-1|TRBD2|-|TRBV6-5
TGTGCCAGCAGTTACTCTTGGCTAGCGGGAGGCTCCTACAATGAGCAGTTCTTC
CASSYSWLAGGSYNEQFF
>TRBJ1-1|-|few|TRBV28
TGTGCCAGCAGCTATAAACAGAACACTGAAGCTTTCTTT
CASSYKQNTEAFF
>TRBJ2-7|-|medium-sized|TRBV28
TGTGCCAGCAGTTTCCGGGGCGAGCAGTACTTC
CASSFRGEQYF
>TRBJ1-2|TRBD1|few|TRBV2
TGTGCCAGCAGTTATATAGACAGGGGGCATGGCTACACCTTC
CASSYIDRGHGYTF
>TRBJ1-5|TRBD1|few|TRBV20-1
TGCAGTGCCCTCAGGGGGCTTAATCAGCCCCAGCATTTT
CSALRGLNQPQHF
>TRBJ1-6|-|medium-sized|TRBV20-1
TGCAGTGCAAAGAGGGGATATAATTCACCCCTCCACTTT
CSAKRGYNSPLHF
>TRBJ2-6|-|medium-sized|TRBV4-2
TGTGCCAGCAGCCAAGAGGGCTCTGGGGCCAACGTCCTGACTTTC
CASSQEGSGANVLTF
>TRBJ2-1|TRBD2|medium-sized|TRBV13
TGTGCCAGCAGCACCGGGACTAGGAGCTACAATGAGCAGTTCTTC
CASSTGTRSYNEQFF
>TRBJ2-1|-|few|TRBV28
TGTGCCAGCAGTTTCTTCGGGGTGGACGGGATTAACGACAATGAGCAGTTCTTC
CASSFFGVDGINDNEQFF
>TRBJ1-2|-|-|TRBV20-1
TGCAGTGCTAGTGTCATCTTTAACTATGGCTGCACCTTC
CSASVIFNYGCTF
>TRBJ2-1|-|few|TRBV20-1
TGCAGTGCGAGGACCAGGCTCCTCTACAATGAGCAGTTCTTC
CSARTRLLYNEQFF
>TRBJ1-1|-|-|TRBV5-1
TGCACCAGCAGCTTGGGAGGGGAAACCCCTCGTTTT
CTSSLGGETPRF
>TRBJ2-1|TRBD2|-|TRBV4-1
TGCGCCAGCAGCCCTATGTTTGCGGGAGGGCCTAATGAGCAGTTCTTC
CASSPMFAGGPNEQFF